Below, one TCR beta chain is given with its context. V lost 5 bases, J lost 0 bases, and 15 bases lay in between. CDR1 is KGHDR, CDR2 SFDVKD, per germline. The CDR3 runs 17 residues. Clones were sequenced by immunoSEQ multiplex PCR, and TCRdb holds only the in-frame ones, with some missing. The sample has around 100,000 clones; roughly 80% are singletons. The sample originates from a study of blood T cell repertoires in COVID-19. Across the whole study: T cells, B-cell-depleted T cells, or PBMCs provided the cDNA or gDNA that served as material.

The sequenced sample was peripheral blood. This receptor was obtained from a man aged 45 to 65 with active or convalescent COVID-19. This chain uses TRBV24-1 with TRBJ2-2; perhaps TRBD2 as D (6 bases). CDR3 in amino acids: CATSVFVSGPNTGELFF. The DNA for the CDR3 is TGTGCCACCAGTGTCTTCGTTAGCGGACCGAACACCGGGGAGCTGTTTTTT.